This T cell receptor beta chain originates from a study of CD8+ T cells in alopecia areata (dated by TCRdb to between 2017 and 2018). Notes on the research overall: The treated patients, all with moderate-to-severe alopecia areata, were enrolled in an open-label pilot trial of oral tofacitinib given at 5 to 10 mg twice daily. Scalp clonality was compared across normal scalp (n=4), patchy alopecia areata scalp (n=8), and alopecia totalis/universalis scalp (n=8). The RNA source kit depended on sample type: the PAXgene miRNA kit for fixed scalp, the miRNeasy kit for PBMCs, and the RNeasy kit for mouse skin. Tofacitinib was administered for 6 to 18 months, and 6 months of follow-up off drug were then conducted to assess delayed response and recurrence. To study T cell clonal expansion in alopecia areata, the researchers applied high-throughput TCRbeta sequencing to both the C3H/HeJ mouse model and human patients. TCRbeta CDR3 regions were amplified by immunoSEQ multiplex PCR using 35 Vbeta forward and 13 Jbeta reverse primers. On the human side, TCRbeta sequencing was run on scalp tissue and on sorted CD4+ and CD8+ peripheral blood T cells from healthy controls and from alopecia areata patients with either patchy or totalis/universalis disease. Patients on tofacitinib were biopsied at baseline and after 4 and 24 weeks of treatment, and several of the patients also had a later scalp biopsy. Disease severity in treated patients was measured with the SALT score, which quantifies the percentage of affected scalp surface area.

Study-wide findings and limitations: Scalp clonality and the number of expanded CD8+ clones among the top 100 scalp clones were significantly decreased by tofacitinib. Compared with normal scalp, lesional scalp had higher clonality and more expanded CD8+ clones, particularly in alopecia totalis/universalis, a pattern that suggests antigenic drive. TCR sequences shared between patients were less clear than in mice, possibly partly because of HLA diversity in the patient population. Scalp TCR repertoire analysis is complicated because resident alphabeta T cells in normal human skin are also sequenced, whereas mouse skin is dominated by gammadelta T cells. Because the treated cohort was small and included a single nonresponder, larger studies are needed to assess links between baseline CD8+ expansion and response. During tofacitinib treatment, many expanded lesional clones remained in scalp and blood, and this persistence may partly explain relapse after treatment is stopped.

This clone was found a few times. Its antigen is currently not known. Base-call qualities are not available, and no considerably larger clone is one nucleotide away. The time point label of this sample denotes: 20 to 30 weeks on oral tofacitinib. The intended sense of this specimen's treatment or condition label: oral pan-JAK inhibitor, 5-10 mg twice daily. Lesional scalp punch biopsies and peripheral blood were collected from alopecia areata patients. PBMCs were isolated by density centrifugation and stained for CD3, CD4 and CD8, and CD4+ and CD8+ T cells were sorted on a FACSAria. Libraries were constructed by the immunoSEQ multiplex PCR assay. RNA was extracted from all samples and reverse transcribed into cDNA as template for TCR sequencing. First-strand cDNA was synthesized using SuperScript III with a 2:1 mix of oligo-dT and random hexamers. A synthetic immune receptor repertoire was used to assess amplification bias, and residual bias was removed computationally. The paper's data handling went like this. Raw reads were preprocessed to remove errors, and CDR3 was defined according to IMGT conventions as the region from the conserved cysteine to phenylalanine. Clonality was computed by normalizing Shannon entropy by log2 of the number of productive unique TCRs and subtracting the result from 1. Scalp TCRbeta sequences were cross-referenced with sorted blood CD4 and CD8 repertoires so that the CD4 or CD8 identity of scalp clones could be inferred. Drawn from immuneACCESS, this table holds only the in-frame rearrangements with V and J called that TCRdb kept. Clones are partly lost; checked studies trace under half to an unresolved V gene and leave the rest unexplained. V and J calls and clone size come straight from that table; D and trimming were deduced from the DNA. Within this sample are 150,000 to 200,000 clones, with 60% of them counted one time only. The ten largest clones capture 12% to 15% of the sample.

CDR1 and CDR2, per the germline V gene, are SGHAT and FQNNGV. Counted from cysteine to phenylalanine, this CDR3 has 14 amino acids. The entry retains the CDR3 DNA only, 42 bases that are in frame from base 1. The germline V and J ends show losses of 3 bases and 5 bases respectively, and no gene match explains 6 bases of the junction. Sequences were derived from CD4+ T cells sorted from blood, sampled at week 24, from a patient treated with tofacitinib. The chain is made from TRBV11-2 and TRBJ2-7; 8 junctional bases match TRBD1. This sequence originates from a human donor with alopecia areata. CDR3 sequence: CASSFDRGVHEQYF. The DNA sequence follows: TGTGCCAGCAGCTTCGACAGGGGAGTCCACGAGCAGTACTTC.